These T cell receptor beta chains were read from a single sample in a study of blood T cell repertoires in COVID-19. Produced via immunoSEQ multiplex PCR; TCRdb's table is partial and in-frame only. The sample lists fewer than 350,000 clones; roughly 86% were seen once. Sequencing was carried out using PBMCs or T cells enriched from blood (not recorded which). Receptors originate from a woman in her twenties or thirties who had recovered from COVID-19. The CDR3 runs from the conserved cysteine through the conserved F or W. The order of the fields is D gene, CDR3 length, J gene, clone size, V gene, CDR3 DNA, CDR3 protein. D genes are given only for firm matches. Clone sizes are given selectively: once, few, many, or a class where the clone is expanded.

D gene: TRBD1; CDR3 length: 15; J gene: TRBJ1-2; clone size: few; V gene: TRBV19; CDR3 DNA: TGTGCCAGTAGTATAGGCCCAGGGGGCATACTTGGCTACACCTTC; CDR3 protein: CASSIGPGGILGYTF
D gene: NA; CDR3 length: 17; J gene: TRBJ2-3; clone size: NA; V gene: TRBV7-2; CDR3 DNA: TGTGCCAGCAGCTTAGAAGGACTATTGTTCACCGCGGATACGCAGTATTTT; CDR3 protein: CASSLEGLLFTADTQYF
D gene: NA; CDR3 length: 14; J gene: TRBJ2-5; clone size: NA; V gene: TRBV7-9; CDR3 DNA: TGTGCCAGCAGCGCCTCCGGGGAAGGAGAGACCCAGTACTTC; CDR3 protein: CASSASGEGETQYF
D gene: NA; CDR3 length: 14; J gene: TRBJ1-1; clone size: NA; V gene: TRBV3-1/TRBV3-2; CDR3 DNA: TGTGCCAGCAGCCAATACTACAGGGATACTGAAGCTTTCTTT; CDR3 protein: CASSQYYRDTEAFF
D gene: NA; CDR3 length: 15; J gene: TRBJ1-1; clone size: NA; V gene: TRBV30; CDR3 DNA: TGTGCCTGGACCCCGGGGGGCAGGGCGAACACTGAAGCTTTCTTT; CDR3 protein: CAWTPGGRANTEAFF
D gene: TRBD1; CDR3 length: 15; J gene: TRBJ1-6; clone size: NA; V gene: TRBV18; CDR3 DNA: TGTGCCAGCTCACCGTCGACAGGGGATAATTCACCCCTCCACTTT; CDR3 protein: CASSPSTGDNSPLHF
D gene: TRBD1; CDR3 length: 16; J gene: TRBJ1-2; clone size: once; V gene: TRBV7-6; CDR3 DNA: TGTGCCAGCAGCTTAGTGACAGGGAAGTTCAACTATGGCTACACCTTC; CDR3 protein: CASSLVTGKFNYGYTF
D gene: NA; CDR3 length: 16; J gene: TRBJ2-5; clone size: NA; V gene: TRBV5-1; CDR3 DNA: TGCGCCAGCAGCGTGCGGAGGGAAGCACCCCCAGAGACCCAGTACTTC; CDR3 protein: CASSVRREAPPETQYF
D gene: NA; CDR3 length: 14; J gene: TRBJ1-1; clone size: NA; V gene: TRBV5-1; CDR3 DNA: TGCGCCAGCAGCACAGCGACAGAGTCTAAGGAAGCTTTCTTT; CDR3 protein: CASSTATESKEAFF
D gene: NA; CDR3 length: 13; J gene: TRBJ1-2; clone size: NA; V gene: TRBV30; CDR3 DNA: TGTGCCTTCCTCAGGGCAGGGAACTATGGCTACACCTTC; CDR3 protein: CAFLRAGNYGYTF
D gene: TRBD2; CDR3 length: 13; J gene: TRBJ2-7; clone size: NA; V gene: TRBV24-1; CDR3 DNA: TGTGCCACCAGTGGGCGGGGGGCCTACGAGCAGTACTTC; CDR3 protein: CATSGRGAYEQYF
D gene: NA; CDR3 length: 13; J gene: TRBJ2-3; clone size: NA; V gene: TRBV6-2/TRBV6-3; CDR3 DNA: TGTGCCAGCAGTTACTACGGGATAGATACGCAGTATTTT; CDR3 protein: CASSYYGIDTQYF
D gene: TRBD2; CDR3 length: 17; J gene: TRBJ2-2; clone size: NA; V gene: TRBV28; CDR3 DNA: TGTGCCAGCAGTTCCCTCCGACTAGCGGCGAACACCGGGGAGCTGTTTTTT; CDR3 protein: CASSSLRLAANTGELFF
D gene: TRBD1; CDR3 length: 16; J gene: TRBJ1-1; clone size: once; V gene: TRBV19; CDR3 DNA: TGTGCCAGTAGGGAGACAGGGGGTTTCATGAACACTGAAGCTTTCTTT; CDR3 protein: CASRETGGFMNTEAFF
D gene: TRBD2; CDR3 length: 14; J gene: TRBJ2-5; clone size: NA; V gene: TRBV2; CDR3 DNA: TGTGCCAGCAGTGAGGTAGCGGGATCCGAGACCCAGTACTTC; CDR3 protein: CASSEVAGSETQYF
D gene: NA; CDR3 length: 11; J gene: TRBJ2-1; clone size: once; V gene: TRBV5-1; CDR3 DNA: TGCGCCAGCAGCCGGTACAATGAGCAGTTCTTC; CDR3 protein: CASSRYNEQFF
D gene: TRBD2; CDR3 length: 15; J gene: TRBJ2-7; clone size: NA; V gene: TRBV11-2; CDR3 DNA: TGTGCCAGCAGCTTAACGGGACTAGCCCCCTACGAGCAGTACTTC; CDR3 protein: CASSLTGLAPYEQYF
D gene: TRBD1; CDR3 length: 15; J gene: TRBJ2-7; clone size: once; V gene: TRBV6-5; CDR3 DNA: TGTGCCAGCAGTTACGGACAGGGGGGACCCCACGAGCAGTACTTC; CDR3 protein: CASSYGQGGPHEQYF
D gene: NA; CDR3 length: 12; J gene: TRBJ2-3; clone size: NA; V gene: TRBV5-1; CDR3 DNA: TGCGCCAGCAGCTTTAGTTCAGATACGCAGTATTTT; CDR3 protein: CASSFSSDTQYF
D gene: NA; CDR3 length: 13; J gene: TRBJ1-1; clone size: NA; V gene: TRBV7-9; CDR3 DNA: TGTGCCAGCAGCTTAAACCGGGGCACTGAAGCTTTCTTT; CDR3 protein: CASSLNRGTEAFF
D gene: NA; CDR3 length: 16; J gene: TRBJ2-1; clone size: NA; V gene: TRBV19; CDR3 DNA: TGTGCCAGTAGTACTCCACTCGGGGGGCCTAGGGATGAGCAGTTCTTC; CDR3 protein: CASSTPLGGPRDEQFF
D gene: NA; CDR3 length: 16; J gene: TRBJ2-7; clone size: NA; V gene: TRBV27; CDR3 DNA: TGTGCCAGCAGTTTATCGAGGACTGCCAGCTCCTACGAGCAGTACTTC; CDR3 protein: CASSLSRTASSYEQYF
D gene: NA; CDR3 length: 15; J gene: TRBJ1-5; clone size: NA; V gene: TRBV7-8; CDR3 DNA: TGTGCCAGCAGCCCACAACGGGTTGACAATCAGCCCCAGCATTTT; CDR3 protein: CASSPQRVDNQPQHF